The present T cell receptor beta chain was sequenced within a study of blood T cell repertoires in COVID-19. About the research overall: Acute and convalescent COVID-19 samples came from the United States, Italy and Spain. PBMCs, B-cell-depleted T cells, or T cells provided the cDNA or gDNA that made up the material.

This clone was recorded once. It was during active infection that Seattle patients were enrolled and then longitudinally followed. In the study's own analysis: Reference gene primer amplification yielded estimated nucleated cell counts. Libraries were prepared by immunoSEQ multiplex PCR; TCRdb keeps only in-frame clonotypes and omits some of them. The DNA was the basis for D and trimming; V, J and clone size are from that table. There are 250,000 to 350,000 clones in the sample; more than 80% occur only once, and 6% to 8% lies in the top ten. The length of the CDR3 is 15 residues. Germline loops: CDR1 SGHRS, CDR2 YFSETQ. Trimming pared 0 bases from V and 6 bases from J, leaving 15 bases between.

Sequences were obtained from peripheral blood. The chain employs TRBV5-1 and TRBJ1-2; perhaps TRBD1 as D (5 bases). The origin of this receptor is a woman in her fifties or sixties with COVID-19, enrolled during active disease. The CDR3 DNA is TGCGCCAGCAGCTTGGACCTAGGGGCGTGGAATGGCTACACCTTC. It translates to CASSLDLGAWNGYTF.